Below are 21 T cell receptor beta chains sequenced from a single sample in a study of T cell responses to AZD1222 COVID-19 vaccine. The protocol was immunoSEQ multiplex PCR, while the TCRdb copy is restricted to in-frame clones and leaves out a portion. Among about 140,000 clones listed, approximately 80% were seen once. The sequencing used peripheral blood, collected on day 0 of AZD1222 vaccination. The receptors here all came from an adult in good health.

In nucleotides, the CDR3 is TGTGCCAGCAGTTACAAGAACTCTGGAAACACCATATATTTT. This codes for CASSYKNSGNTIYF. The V and J genes are TRBV28 and TRBJ1-3; D is unclear. The CDR3 spans 14 residues. Germline V lookup: CDR1 MDHEN, CDR2 SYDVKM. V lost 4 bases and J 0 bases, leaving 7 bases between the germline ends. The complete variable domain, with remaining parts taken from reference TRBV28 and TRBJ1-3, reads DVKVTQSSRYLVKRTGEKVFLECVQDMDHENMFWYRQDPGLGLRLIYFSYDVKMKEKGDIPEGYSVSREKKERFSLILESASTNQTSMYLCASSYKNSGNTIYFGEGSWLTVV.

V and J are TRBV10-3 and TRBJ2-3, with 14 bases aligning to TRBD2. Germline CDR1 reads ENHRY; CDR2 reads SYGVKD. V trimming: 2 bases; J trimming: 7 bases; junction bases outside the gene matches: 5. CDR3 length: 16 amino acids. The CDR3 nucleotides read TGTGCCATCAGTGAGGGACTAGCGGGGGGTCTGCATACGCAGTATTTT. Amino acids: CAISEGLAGGLHTQYF.

The rearrangement uses TRBV2 and TRBJ2-7, with TRBD1 identical over 11 bases. The CDR3 runs 14 residues. Germline-derived CDR1 and CDR2 are SNHLY and FYNNEI. V was pared by 7 bases and J by 3 bases, with 5 bases of the junction left unmatched. The CDR3 DNA follows: TGTGCCAGCACCGGGACAGGGGGTTTCTACGAGCAGTACTTC. It is translated as CASTGTGGFYEQYF.

This chain connects TRBV19 to TRBJ1-1; D unclear. Trimming removed 1 base from V and 3 bases from J, with 9 bases in between. Germline CDR1 is LNHDA and CDR2 is SQIVND (reference sequence). The CDR3 loop spans 14 amino acids. The CDR3 DNA sequence: TGTGCCAGTAGTATAGGAAGGTGGGACACTGAAGCTTTCTTT. Its protein product is CASSIGRWDTEAFF.

V gene TRBV5-1 combines with J gene TRBJ1-3; no firm D call. This CDR3 spans 14 amino acids. Trimming took 3 bases from V and 0 from J, leaving 7 bases between them. Germline V gene sequence: CDR1 SGHRS, CDR2 YFSETQ. DNA of the CDR3: TGCGCCAGCAGCTCCGGCGACTCTGGAAACACCATATATTTT. This gives the protein CASSSGDSGNTIYF.

V gene TRBV27 combines with J gene TRBJ1-2; 9 nucleotides match TRBD1. V lost 2 bases and J lost 8; bases outside the gene matches: 9. The CDR3 is made up of 15 amino acids. Germline V gives CDR1 MNHEY, CDR2 SMNVEV (reference sequence). CDR3 in amino acids: CASSLTGQGLKGYTF. CDR3 in DNA: TGTGCCAGCAGTTTAACTGGACAGGGGCTGAAGGGCTACACCTTC.

The V and J genes are TRBV7-9 and TRBJ1-5, with 10 nucleotides matching TRBD1. J gave up 4 bases and V 1 base, and 7 bases lay outside the gene matches. This CDR3 contains 17 residues. Germline V gives CDR1 SEHNR, CDR2 FQNEAQ (reference sequence). CDR3 DNA: TGTGCCAGCAGCTTAGTGCCGTTGGGACAGGGGAATCAGCCCCAGCATTTT. Translating it yields CASSLVPLGQGNQPQHF.

The V and J genes are TRBV5-1 and TRBJ2-7; D is unresolved. The CDR3 covers 14 residues. Germline lookup yields CDR1 SGHRS and CDR2 YFSETQ. V lost 2 bases, J lost 2 bases, and 11 bases lay in between. In DNA form, the CDR3 reads TGCGCCAGCAGCTTAGACACCACCACCTACGAGCAGTACTTC. It yields the protein CASSLDTTTYEQYF. Supplemented by reference TRBV5-1 and TRBJ2-7, the full variable domain reads KAGVTQTPRYLIKTRGQQVTLSCSPISGHRSVSWYQQTPGQGLQFLFEYFSETQRNKGNFPGRFSGRQFSNSRSEMNVSTLELGDSALYLCASSLDTTTYEQYFGPGTRLTVT.

This clone was recorded at least ten times. The chain joins TRBV7-8 to TRBJ1-1, with D maybe TRBD1 (6 bases). V was shortened by 6 bases and J by 4 bases, with 15 bases between the two germline ends. Germline lookup yields CDR1 SGHVS and CDR2 FQNEAQ. The CDR3 extends over 14 amino acids. DNA of the CDR3: TGTGCCAGCAGATCGCAGGGAGGGGGCACTGAAGCTTTCTTT. This encodes CASRSQGGGTEAFF.

CDR3 protein: CASSFRWRGGSYNEQFF. The CDR3 DNA follows: TGTGCCAGCAGTTTCCGGTGGCGGGGGGGCTCCTACAATGAGCAGTTCTTC. The V call is TRBV28, the J call TRBJ2-1; 9 nucleotides line up with TRBD2. Unmatched junction bases numbered 6, after V lost 3 bases and J lost 0 bases. CDR3 size: 17 residues. The germline gives CDR1 MDHEN, CDR2 SYDVKM.

This CDR3 is CASSLWASDKNGYTF. CDR3 DNA sequence: TGCGCCAGCAGCTTGTGGGCCTCTGATAAGAATGGCTACACCTTC. This chain links TRBV5-1 with TRBJ1-2; D call uncertain. Germline lookup yields CDR1 SGHRS and CDR2 YFSETQ. With 1 base removed from V and 6 bases from J, the gap between germline ends came to 16 bases. The CDR3 spans 15 residues.

The J gene is TRBJ1-3, the V gene TRBV18; possibly TRBD1 for D (6 bases). Germline lookup yields CDR1 KGHSH and CDR2 LQKENI. The CDR3 covers 17 residues. Between the trimmed V and J ends, which lost 3 bases and 0 bases, there was a span of 15 bases. The DNA of the CDR3 is TGTGCCAGCTCACCTACTTCGACAGGTTACTCTGGAAACACCATATATTTT. It yields the protein CASSPTSTGYSGNTIYF.

The chain uses TRBV7-9 and TRBJ2-3; D might be TRBD1 (5 bases). This CDR3 contains 14 residues. With 1 base removed from V and 1 base from J, the gap between germline ends came to 6 bases. CDR1 is SEHNR and CDR2 is FQNEAQ in the germline V gene (reference sequence). The CDR3 bases are TGTGCCAGCAGCTTAGTAGGGGGCACAGATACGCAGTATTTT. Its translation: CASSLVGGTDTQYF.

This clone has a single count. CDR3 sequence reads: CASSRDPGTPTAGANVLTF. The CDR3 DNA reads TGTGCCAGCAGCCGAGACCCCGGGACCCCTACTGCTGGGGCCAACGTCCTGACTTTC. The rearrangement uses TRBV27 and TRBJ2-6; possibly TRBD1 or TRBD2 for D (5 bases each). The germline gives CDR1 MNHEY, CDR2 SMNVEV (reference sequence). The V gene lost 6 bases and the J gene lost 2 bases, with 23 bases spanning the gap. This CDR3 spans 19 amino acids.

The chain recombines TRBV14 with TRBJ2-5; D is unresolved. The CDR3 spans 13 residues. With 1 base removed from V and 9 bases from J, the gap between germline ends came to 12 bases. The germline V gene has CDR1 SGHDN and CDR2 FVKESK. The CDR3, as DNA: TGTGCCAGCAGCCAAGTGGGCTCCCCGGCCCAGTACTTC. Its translation is CASSQVGSPAQYF.

This clone was seen a handful of times. V gene TRBV5-1 combines with J gene TRBJ2-7, with 10 bases matching TRBD1. Looked up from germline, CDR1 is SGHRS and CDR2 is YFSETQ. The trim removed 2 bases at V and 2 bases at J, leaving 4 bases unmatched. This CDR3 contains 15 residues. This chain's CDR3 is CASSFGTGDPYEQYF. CDR3 DNA: TGCGCCAGCAGCTTTGGGACAGGGGACCCCTACGAGCAGTACTTC.

The chain is built from TRBV24-1 and TRBJ1-5; D possibly corresponds to TRBD1 (5 bases). Trimming removed 4 bases at V and 7 bases at J, with 10 bases between. The CDR3 spans 13 residues. From germline, CDR1 is KGHDR and CDR2 SFDVKD. This CDR3 is CATSDRERQPQHF. CDR3 coding DNA: TGTGCCACCAGTGACAGGGAGCGGCAGCCCCAGCATTTT.

This clone was found once. The chain is built from TRBV7-9 and TRBJ2-3, with no clear D. With 1 base removed from V and 3 bases from J, the gap between germline ends came to 23 bases. The CDR3 length is 19 residues. The V gene's germline CDR1 is SEHNR and CDR2 FQNEAQ (reference sequence). The CDR3 coding sequence is TGTGCCAGCAGCTTAGGGTCAGAAGGGCCCCCCCCCGAAACAGATACGCAGTATTTT. Its translation: CASSLGSEGPPPETDTQYF.

The V and J genes are TRBV2 and TRBJ1-2; 7 positions agree with TRBD1. Germline lookup yields CDR1 SNHLY and CDR2 FYNNEI. The junction had 13 bases not matched to a gene; V was cut back by 4 bases and J by 8 bases. This CDR3 has 15 residues. CDR3 protein: CASSAKDRAVSGYTF. CDR3 in DNA: TGTGCCAGCAGTGCCAAAGACAGGGCCGTGTCCGGCTACACCTTC. Filled out from reference TRBV2 and TRBJ1-2, the complete variable domain reads EPEVTQTPSHQVTQMGQEVILRCVPISNHLYFYWYRQILGQKVEFLVSFYNNEISEKSEIFDDQFSVERPDGSNFTLKIRSTKLEDSAMYFCASSAKDRAVSGYTFGSGTRLTVV.

The V gene is TRBV30, the J gene TRBJ2-6, with a tentative D call TRBD1 (5 bases). The CDR3 sequence is 17 residues long. Germline loops: CDR1 GTSNPN, CDR2 SVGIG (reference sequence). Trimming shortened V by 2 bases and J by 0 bases, and 14 bases separated the two germline ends. CDR3 protein: CAWSRGRARSGANVLTF. CDR3 sequence (DNA): TGTGCCTGGAGTAGGGGCAGGGCCCGCTCTGGGGCCAACGTCCTGACTTTC.

Here the CDR3 reads CASSPNRGQDTEAFF. The CDR3 bases are TGTGCCAGCTCACCAAACAGGGGGCAGGACACTGAAGCTTTCTTT. V gene TRBV18 combines with J gene TRBJ1-1; 9 bases are a match to TRBD1. CDR1 KGHSH and CDR2 LQKENI come from the germline V gene. The trim removed 2 bases at V and 3 bases at J, leaving 4 bases unmatched. CDR3 length: 15 amino acids.